These 6 T cell receptor beta chains originate from one sample sequenced in a study of cytomegalovirus exposure and HLA in healthy donors. The PCR contained 60 Vbeta and 13 Jbeta primers. The data were produced by immunoSEQ multiplex PCR, yet TCRdb's version contains in-frame clones alone and is incomplete. Counted here are roughly 190,000 clones, about 62% occurring once; the ten biggest clones make up roughly 2.9%. Sequenced sample: PBMCs. These receptors were taken from a man in his forties or fifties in good health and CMV-seronegative.

This chain joins TRBV5-1 and TRBJ1-4, with D maybe TRBD1 (6 bases). Germline assignment: CDR1 SGHRS and CDR2 YFSETQ. The CDR3 is 15 amino acids. Trimming left V 0 bases short and J 7 bases short, with 13 bases between. The CDR3 here is CASSLDLGAGEKLFF. In DNA, the CDR3 is TGCGCCAGCAGCTTGGACTTGGGGGCAGGTGAAAAACTGTTTTTT.

This chain connects TRBV4-2 to TRBJ1-2, with 7 bases that match TRBD1. Germline V CDR1 and CDR2: LGHNA, YNFKEQ. The CDR3 length is 13 residues. J was trimmed by 6 bases and V by 5 bases; bases with no gene match: 6. The CDR3 is CASSETGYNGYTF. DNA for the CDR3: TGTGCCAGCAGCGAGACAGGGTATAATGGCTACACCTTC.

This clone was seen more than once but under ten times. The chain links TRBV5-1 to TRBJ2-2, with TRBD2 matching 7 bases. The germline CDR1 and CDR2 sequences are SGHRS and YFSETQ. The CDR3 covers 17 residues. V dropped 1 base and J dropped 3; count of bases not matched to a gene: 9. CDR3 residues: CASSLLAGDWDTGELFF. CDR3 sequence (DNA): TGCGCCAGCAGCTTGTTGGCGGGAGACTGGGACACCGGGGAGCTGTTTTTT.

The V gene is TRBV6-5, the J gene TRBJ2-7; D gene uncertain. V lost 0 bases and J 2 bases, leaving 14 bases between the germline ends. Germline CDR1 and CDR2: MNHEY and SVGAGI. The CDR3 has 16 amino acids. DNA of the CDR3: TGTGCCAGCAGTTACTCTGCGACAACGAACCCCTACGAGCAGTACTTC. Translating gives CASSYSATTNPYEQYF.

CDR3: CASSQDRVTEAFF. CDR3 DNA: TGTGCCAGCAGCCAAGACAGGGTCACTGAAGCTTTCTTT. V and J are TRBV14 and TRBJ1-1; weak D call: TRBD1 (5 bases). Trimming took off 0 bases at V and 4 bases at J, with 6 bases between the two ends. Per germline, CDR1 SGHDN and CDR2 FVKESK. The CDR3 spans 13 residues.

This clone was seen only a few times. The rearrangement uses TRBV7-3 and TRBJ2-6; TRBD1 matches 7 bases. V shed 4 bases and J 4 bases; nucleotides not matched to a gene: 4. The CDR3 extends over 15 amino acids. Looked up from germline, CDR1 is SGHTA and CDR2 is FQGTGA. CDR3 coding DNA: TGTGCCAGCAGCTCGACAGGGCGCGGGGCCAACGTCCTGACTTTC. It translates to CASSSTGRGANVLTF. Complete variable domain (other parts from reference TRBV7-3 and TRBJ2-6): GAGVSQTPSNKVTEKGKYVELRCDPISGHTALYWYRQSLGQGPEFLIYFQGTGAADDSGLPNDRFFAVRPEGSVSTLKIQRTERGDSAVYLCASSSTGRGANVLTFGAGSRLTVL.